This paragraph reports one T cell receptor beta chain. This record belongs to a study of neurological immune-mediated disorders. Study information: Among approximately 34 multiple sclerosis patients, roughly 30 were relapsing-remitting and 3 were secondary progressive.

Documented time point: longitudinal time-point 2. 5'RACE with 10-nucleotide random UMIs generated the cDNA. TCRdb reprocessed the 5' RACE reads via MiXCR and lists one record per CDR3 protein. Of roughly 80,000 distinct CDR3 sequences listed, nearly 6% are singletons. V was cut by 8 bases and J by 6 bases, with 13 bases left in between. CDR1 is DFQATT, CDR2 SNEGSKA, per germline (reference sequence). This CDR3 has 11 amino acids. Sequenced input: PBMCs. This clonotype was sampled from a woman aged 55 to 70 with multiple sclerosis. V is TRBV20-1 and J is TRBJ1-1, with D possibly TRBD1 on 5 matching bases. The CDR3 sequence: CSSHTGAEAFF. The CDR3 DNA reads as TGCAGTTCTCACACGGGGGCTGAAGCTTTCTTT.